Sequencing of this T cell receptor beta chain was carried out in a study of blood T cells in healthy people across ages. Study outcomes and limitations: Older age went with lower TCR beta diversity per million T cells, in a roughly linear way. Long-lived donors had more naive CD4+ cells and higher diversity than aged donors.

V lost 5 bases and J lost 5; bases outside the gene matches: 6. This CDR3 has 15 residues. Looked up from germline, CDR1 is ENHRY and CDR2 is SYGVKD. Together with a sample-barcoded 5' primer, a J-beta primer mix was included in a second PCR lasting roughly 6 to 12 cycles. MiXCR, run by TCRdb on the 5' RACE reads, gives a single entry per CDR3 protein. The data show 1,100,000 or so distinct CDR3 sequences, around 45% seen once. The total RNA that was extracted per sample amounted to at least 5 micrograms. This clonotype came up once. Antigen unknown. Material for sequencing was blood. This rearrangement joins TRBV10-3 to TRBJ1-4, with 9 bases identical to TRBD1. The clonotype comes from a woman aged 55-70 years in good health. The CDR3 sequence is CAISNTGTGNEKLFF. DNA of the CDR3: TGTGCCATCAGTAACACCGGGACAGGGAATGAAAAACTGTTTTTT.